The clone carrying this T cell receptor (beta chain) came up many times. The antigen is undetermined. The sample originates from a study of T-cell reconstitution after alpha-beta-depleted transplantation in children. Whole-study results and caveats: It was surviving recipient T cells and thymic progenitors that gave some patients high TCRbeta diversity at day 60. The main origin of T-cell counts and diversity one year after transplant was newly produced T cells. There were reportedly several hundred expanded graft clones from which alpha-beta T cells came about two months after transplant.

Germline-derived CDR1 and CDR2 are SQVTM and ANQGSEA. Trimming shortened V by 6 bases and J by 5 bases, and 14 bases separated the two germline ends. The CDR3 is 13 residues long. Unique molecular identifiers tagged the TCRbeta library. TCRdb re-derived calls from the PCR reads in MiXCR, one entry per CDR3 protein. In the table there are about 600,000 distinct CDR3 sequences, under 15% of which are singletons. The specimen was PBMCs, mostly from graft donor cells, collected 360 days after TCRalphabeta/CD19-depleted stem cell transplant. The chain recombines TRBV29-1 with TRBJ2-1, with D maybe TRBD2 (6 bases). This receptor was obtained from a male patient younger than 18 who had a stem cell transplant for acute myeloid leukemia, so the T cells may come from the graft donor. CDR3 sequence reads: CSVGGRLNNEQFF. The CDR3 nucleotides read TGCAGCGTCGGGGGACGTCTGAACAATGAGCAGTTCTTC.